This T cell receptor (beta chain) is drawn from a study of vaccination and CD4 T cells after COVID-19. In the study overall: The study collected post-vaccine samples a median about 72 days after dose two, with a range of 14 to 241. Cells were stimulated with overlapping spike peptides from SARS-CoV-2, HCoV-NL63, HCoV-OC43 and HCoV-229E. Study findings and constraints: Among those convalescent, a median approximately 87% of reactive clones emerged solely post-vaccination.

Sequencing of DNA taken from cultured CD4+ T cells relied on the Oncomine TCR Beta short-read assay. TCRdb re-derived calls from the PCR reads in MiXCR, one entry per CDR3 protein. The sample records more than 20,000 distinct CDR3 sequences, 60% to 75% being singletons. CDR1 and CDR2 from the germline V gene are SGHNT and YENEEA. Deletions cut 5 bases from V and 2 bases from J, with 13 bases between. The CDR3 covers 15 residues. This clonotype was found once. The antigen remains unidentified. The treatment is: roughly 10-day PBMC culture with coronavirus spike peptide pools or control peptides (ViraFEST assay).

The sequenced material came from CD4+ T cells from blood, cultured in vitro. The chain combines TRBV11-3 with TRBJ2-4; D possibly uses TRBD1 or TRBD2 (6 bases each). The TCR comes from a human donor who had recovered from COVID-19. The DNA for the CDR3 is TGTGCCAGCAGCCTAGGGGGGCCTTCCAAAAACATTCAGTACTTC. This translates into CASSLGGPSKNIQYF.